The rows below give T cell receptor beta chains drawn from one sample of a study of Ad26.COV2.S vaccination and SARS-CoV-2 variants. Here immunoSEQ multiplex PCR was the method, and the copy in TCRdb shows in-frame clones only, minus some. The sample includes about 430,000 clones, approximately 90% seen only once; the top ten take 12%. The sequencing here drew on peripheral blood, taken in a trial of Ad26.COV2.S vaccine versus placebo. These TCRs come from a person between 18 and 65 years old who received the Ad26.COV2.S COVID-19 vaccine or a placebo. CDR3s include the opening cysteine and the closing phenylalanine or tryptophan. Fields, in order: V gene, D gene, J gene, clone size, CDR3 DNA, CDR3 protein. The D gene is left open where the match is weak. The listing skips clone size in some rows; elsewhere it reads once, few, many or a size class.

v_call: TRBV5-1
d_call: NA
j_call: TRBJ2-5
clone_size: NA
cdr3_nt: TGCGCCAGCAGCAACAGGGTCCAAGAGACCCAGTACTTC
cdr3_aa: CASSNRVQETQYF

v_call: TRBV7-3
d_call: TRBD2
j_call: TRBJ2-5
clone_size: once
cdr3_nt: TGTGCCAGCAGCTTAGCGGGAGGCGGAGAGACCCAGTACTTC
cdr3_aa: CASSLAGGGETQYF

v_call: TRBV11-2
d_call: NA
j_call: TRBJ1-1
clone_size: NA
cdr3_nt: TGTGCCAGCAGCTTAGTATGGGCAGAACAAGGTGAAGCTTTCTTT
cdr3_aa: CASSLVWAEQGEAFF

v_call: TRBV5-4
d_call: TRBD2
j_call: TRBJ2-3
clone_size: NA
cdr3_nt: TGTGCCAGCAGCTTAGCGGGAGATAGTTATTTAGGTACGCAGTATTTT
cdr3_aa: CASSLAGDSYLGTQYF

v_call: TRBV7-9
d_call: NA
j_call: TRBJ2-1
clone_size: NA
cdr3_nt: TGTGCCAGCAGCTTGAACAATGAGCAGTTCTTC
cdr3_aa: CASSLNNEQFF

v_call: TRBV4-1
d_call: NA
j_call: TRBJ1-2
clone_size: NA
cdr3_nt: TGCGCCAGCAGCCTAACCCGGGAGCGAAAGAACTATGGCTACACCTTC
cdr3_aa: CASSLTRERKNYGYTF

v_call: TRBV5-4
d_call: TRBD1
j_call: TRBJ2-3
clone_size: few
cdr3_nt: TGTGCCAGCAGTTGGGACAGGGGATTTACAGATACGCAGTATTTT
cdr3_aa: CASSWDRGFTDTQYF

v_call: TRBV6-5
d_call: NA
j_call: TRBJ1-5
clone_size: NA
cdr3_nt: TGTGCCCGCCCCTATCTTTGGGACCTGAAACATTTT
cdr3_aa: CARPYLWDLKHF

v_call: TRBV18
d_call: NA
j_call: TRBJ1-5
clone_size: NA
cdr3_nt: TGTGCCAGCTCAGAACAGAATAGCAATCAGCCCCAGCATTTT
cdr3_aa: CASSEQNSNQPQHF

v_call: TRBV30
d_call: NA
j_call: TRBJ2-2
clone_size: NA
cdr3_nt: TGTGCCTGGAGTTGGTGGAACACCGGGGAGCTGTTTTTT
cdr3_aa: CAWSWWNTGELFF

v_call: TRBV7-9
d_call: NA
j_call: TRBJ1-1
clone_size: NA
cdr3_nt: TGTGCCAGCAAACTCTTATCGAACACTGAAGCTTTCTTT
cdr3_aa: CASKLLSNTEAFF

v_call: TRBV2
d_call: NA
j_call: TRBJ2-3
clone_size: NA
cdr3_nt: TGTGCCAGCATCATGTGGTCCAACCCCACAGATACGCAGTATTTT
cdr3_aa: CASIMWSNPTDTQYF

v_call: TRBV19
d_call: NA
j_call: TRBJ2-3
clone_size: once
cdr3_nt: TGTGCCAGTAGTATGCTGGCGCGGGATACGCAGTATTTT
cdr3_aa: CASSMLARDTQYF

v_call: TRBV5-1
d_call: NA
j_call: TRBJ2-3
clone_size: NA
cdr3_nt: TGCGCCAGCAGCTTGACAGGATTCACAGATACGCAGTATTTT
cdr3_aa: CASSLTGFTDTQYF

v_call: TRBV6-5
d_call: NA
j_call: TRBJ2-7
clone_size: NA
cdr3_nt: TGTGCCAGCAGTTACTCGTTTTATGAGGCCGAGCAGTACTTC
cdr3_aa: CASSYSFYEAEQYF